This paragraph reports one TCR beta chain. The record originates from a study of Ad26.COV2.S vaccination and SARS-CoV-2 variants. The CDR3 loop spans 17 amino acids. In germline, CDR1 is MGHRA, CDR2 YSYEKL. Trimming stripped 0 bases from V and 2 bases from J, with 13 bases between. Noted treatment: roughly 20 received Ad26.COV2.S at low or high dose, single or two shots; a few received placebo; per-sample allocation not given. Day 63 after the first vaccine or placebo injection was the time point for sampling. The method was immunoSEQ multiplex PCR; TCRdb's version includes in-frame clones alone and lacks a portion of them. Among over 400,000 clones listed, around 93% were seen once.

The rearrangement uses TRBV4-1 and TRBJ2-2; possibly TRBD2 for D (6 bases). Sequenced here: peripheral blood, sampled in a trial of Ad26.COV2.S vaccine versus placebo. The sequence came from a person between 18 and 60 years old who received the Ad26.COV2.S COVID-19 vaccine or a placebo. Here the CDR3 reads CASSQDHWGLNTGELFF. CDR3 sequence (DNA): TGCGCCAGCAGCCAAGATCATTGGGGACTCAACACCGGGGAGCTGTTTTTT.